This T cell receptor beta chain was sequenced during a study of identical twins. Study-wide results and caveats: Where out-of-frame alpha sequences were twin-shared, they showed excess low generation probability. The study found weaker excess twin sharing in beta out-of-frame sequences.

The CDR3 is made up of 14 amino acids. V was shortened by 6 bases and J by 0 bases, with 9 bases between the two germline ends. The germline V gene encodes CDR1 MDHEN and CDR2 SYDVKM. On this clonotype itself: Antigen: not known.

With template switching, a universal primer site was added, and the cDNA carried unique molecular identifiers. TCRdb re-called the 5' RACE reads with MiXCR, one entry per CDR3 protein. There are 240,000 or so distinct CDR3 sequences in the sample; 5.5% to 7% occur only once, and roughly 3.6% lies in the top ten. In addition, the sample was reused for a study of yellow fever vaccine responses in identical twins. From that paper: Convergence reportedly seemed to mark part of the twins' vaccine T cell response, with personalization marking the rest.

The chain joins TRBV28 to TRBJ2-4, with D unresolved. This clonotype was obtained from a young woman in good health. Sequencing was done on a sample of memory (CD45RO+) T cells sorted from blood. CDR3 nucleotide sequence: TGTGCCAGCAGCCCACACCTAGCCAAAAACATTCAGTACTTC. Its protein product is CASSPHLAKNIQYF.